These T cell receptor beta chains were read from a single sample in a study of Tregs in tolerant kidney transplant recipients. Only in-frame clones appear in the TCRdb table, and some are missing; sequencing was by immunoSEQ multiplex PCR. The top ten clones hold 12% to 15% of a sample with about 52,000 clones, roughly nine tenths of them seen once. The sample in question was CD8+ T cells from blood (PBMCs), obtained 24 months after the transplant. The receptors derive from a human patient who received a combined kidney and bone marrow transplant. Some T cells may be provided by the graft donor. Each CDR3 is given with its conserved first and last residue. Fields, in order: D gene, V gene, clone size, J gene, CDR3 protein, CDR3 DNA. A D gene is named only where the DNA matches it firmly. Only some rows state a clone size, as once, few, many or a class for expanded clones.

d_call: TRBD2
v_call: TRBV11-2
clone_size: .
j_call: TRBJ2-7
cdr3_aa: CASSPWGAGGPVYEQYF
cdr3_nt: TGTGCCAGCAGCCCCTGGGGAGCGGGAGGACCCGTCTACGAGCAGTACTTC

d_call: TRBD2
v_call: TRBV7-2
clone_size: .
j_call: TRBJ2-1
cdr3_aa: CASSVTGTSGGPTYNEQFF
cdr3_nt: TGTGCCAGCAGCGTAACCGGGACTAGCGGGGGGCCGACCTACAATGAGCAGTTCTTC

d_call: TRBD2
v_call: TRBV4-2
clone_size: .
j_call: TRBJ2-7
cdr3_aa: CASSPGLAVYEQYF
cdr3_nt: TGTGCCAGCAGCCCGGGACTAGCGGTCTACGAGCAGTACTTC

d_call: TRBD2
v_call: TRBV13
clone_size: .
j_call: TRBJ2-7
cdr3_aa: CASSSGSRYEQYF
cdr3_nt: TGTGCCAGCAGCAGCGGGAGCCGGTACGAGCAGTACTTC

d_call: TRBD1
v_call: TRBV19
clone_size: .
j_call: TRBJ2-7
cdr3_aa: CASSPGDRGIGEQYF
cdr3_nt: TGTGCCAGTAGTCCCGGGGACAGGGGGATAGGTGAGCAGTACTTC

d_call: .
v_call: TRBV15
clone_size: .
j_call: TRBJ1-1
cdr3_aa: CATSRDRNTEAFF
cdr3_nt: TGTGCCACCAGCAGAGACAGGAACACTGAAGCTTTCTTT

d_call: .
v_call: TRBV27
clone_size: .
j_call: TRBJ2-3
cdr3_aa: CASSLEVTDTQYF
cdr3_nt: TGTGCCAGCAGTTTAGAGGTCACAGATACGCAGTATTTT

d_call: .
v_call: TRBV29-1
clone_size: .
j_call: TRBJ1-2
cdr3_aa: CSVYSFYGYTF
cdr3_nt: TGCAGCGTTTATTCCTTCTATGGCTACACCTTC

d_call: .
v_call: TRBV25-1
clone_size: .
j_call: TRBJ2-7
cdr3_aa: CASRTKSEQYF
cdr3_nt: TGTGCCAGCAGGACTAAGTCCGAGCAGTACTTC

d_call: TRBD2
v_call: TRBV4-3
clone_size: once
j_call: TRBJ2-7
cdr3_aa: CASSHTSGYEQYF
cdr3_nt: TGCGCCAGCAGCCATACTAGCGGTTACGAGCAGTACTTC

d_call: .
v_call: TRBV7-2
clone_size: .
j_call: TRBJ2-5
cdr3_aa: CASSLGPYLETQYF
cdr3_nt: TGTGCCAGCAGCTTAGGTCCCTACCTCGAGACCCAGTACTTC

d_call: TRBD1
v_call: TRBV14
clone_size: .
j_call: TRBJ2-3
cdr3_aa: CASSQPGQGSITDTQYF
cdr3_nt: TGTGCCAGCAGCCAACCGGGACAGGGGTCTATCACAGATACGCAGTATTTT

d_call: TRBD1
v_call: TRBV10-3
clone_size: .
j_call: TRBJ2-1
cdr3_aa: CAISEQGPREQFF
cdr3_nt: TGTGCCATCAGTGAACAGGGGCCTAGGGAGCAGTTCTTC

d_call: TRBD2
v_call: TRBV27
clone_size: .
j_call: TRBJ2-7
cdr3_aa: CASRLADTYEQYF
cdr3_nt: TGTGCCAGCAGACTAGCGGATACCTACGAGCAGTACTTC

d_call: TRBD1
v_call: TRBV7-3
clone_size: .
j_call: TRBJ1-1
cdr3_aa: CASSLTGGNTEAFF
cdr3_nt: TGTGCCAGCAGCTTGACAGGGGGGAACACTGAAGCTTTCTTT

d_call: TRBD2
v_call: TRBV4-1
clone_size: .
j_call: TRBJ2-7
cdr3_aa: CASSQIAGVPYEQYF
cdr3_nt: TGCGCCAGCAGCCAAATAGCGGGAGTTCCCTACGAGCAGTACTTC

d_call: .
v_call: TRBV7-6
clone_size: .
j_call: TRBJ1-6
cdr3_aa: CASSLEPGGSPLHF
cdr3_nt: TGTGCCAGCAGCTTAGAACCGGGTGGCTCACCCCTCCACTTT

d_call: .
v_call: TRBV19
clone_size: .
j_call: TRBJ1-6
cdr3_aa: CASSIDRGRDSPLHF
cdr3_nt: TGTGCCAGTAGTATAGACAGGGGTCGGGATTCACCCCTCCACTTT

d_call: .
v_call: TRBV4-1
clone_size: once
j_call: TRBJ1-2
cdr3_aa: CASSQVLSWRTKGIYGYTF
cdr3_nt: TGCGCCAGCAGCCAAGTTCTGTCATGGCGCACTAAGGGGATCTATGGCTACACCTTC

d_call: .
v_call: TRBV30
clone_size: .
j_call: TRBJ2-1
cdr3_aa: CAWSLGDNEQFF
cdr3_nt: TGTGCCTGGAGCCTAGGAGACAATGAGCAGTTCTTC

d_call: .
v_call: TRBV9
clone_size: .
j_call: TRBJ2-7
cdr3_aa: CASGGASYEQYF
cdr3_nt: TGTGCCAGCGGCGGGGCAAGCTACGAGCAGTACTTC

d_call: .
v_call: TRBV9
clone_size: .
j_call: TRBJ2-7
cdr3_aa: CASSVESSYEQYF
cdr3_nt: TGTGCCAGCAGCGTAGAGAGCTCCTACGAGCAGTACTTC

d_call: .
v_call: TRBV29-1
clone_size: .
j_call: TRBJ1-1
cdr3_aa: CSVQPSGRARAEAFF
cdr3_nt: TGCAGCGTCCAACCCTCAGGGAGGGCGCGCGCTGAAGCTTTCTTT

d_call: .
v_call: TRBV7-9
clone_size: .
j_call: TRBJ2-7
cdr3_aa: CASSTSVWSSYEQYF
cdr3_nt: TGTGCCAGCAGCACCTCCGTGTGGAGTTCCTACGAGCAGTACTTC

d_call: TRBD1
v_call: TRBV30
clone_size: .
j_call: TRBJ2-1
cdr3_aa: CAWTWTGGSEQFF
cdr3_nt: TGTGCCTGGACCTGGACAGGGGGATCTGAGCAGTTCTTC

d_call: .
v_call: TRBV25-1
clone_size: .
j_call: TRBJ2-1
cdr3_aa: CASSESNRAIGDEQFF
cdr3_nt: TGTGCCAGCAGTGAGAGCAACAGGGCGATCGGGGATGAGCAGTTCTTC

d_call: TRBD2
v_call: TRBV6-5
clone_size: .
j_call: TRBJ2-1
cdr3_aa: CASSWVAGAYNEQFF
cdr3_nt: TGTGCCAGCAGTTGGGTAGCGGGAGCTTACAATGAGCAGTTCTTC

d_call: TRBD2
v_call: TRBV19
clone_size: .
j_call: TRBJ2-1
cdr3_aa: CASSIASGFYNEQFF
cdr3_nt: TGTGCCAGTAGTATAGCTAGCGGCTTTTACAATGAGCAGTTCTTC

d_call: TRBD1
v_call: TRBV27
clone_size: .
j_call: TRBJ2-7
cdr3_aa: CASSQRQGAAYEQYF
cdr3_nt: TGTGCCAGCAGCCAAAGACAGGGGGCAGCCTACGAGCAGTACTTC

d_call: TRBD1
v_call: TRBV2
clone_size: .
j_call: TRBJ2-7
cdr3_aa: CASRAGTGAYEQYF
cdr3_nt: TGTGCCAGCAGGGCCGGGACAGGGGCCTACGAGCAGTACTTC

d_call: .
v_call: TRBV29-1
clone_size: .
j_call: TRBJ1-2
cdr3_aa: CSVEDLRRNYGYTF
cdr3_nt: TGCAGCGTTGAAGATTTGCGCCGGAACTATGGCTACACCTTC

d_call: .
v_call: TRBV5-1
clone_size: .
j_call: TRBJ2-2
cdr3_aa: CASTLYVPRGTGELFF
cdr3_nt: TGCGCCAGCACACTCTACGTACCAAGGGGCACCGGGGAGCTGTTTTTT

d_call: TRBD1
v_call: TRBV6-5
clone_size: .
j_call: TRBJ2-7
cdr3_aa: CASSIGDRGYEQYF
cdr3_nt: TGTGCCAGCAGTATAGGTGACAGGGGATACGAGCAGTACTTC

d_call: TRBD2
v_call: TRBV28
clone_size: .
j_call: TRBJ2-5
cdr3_aa: CASNLAGQQETQYF
cdr3_nt: TGTGCCAGCAACCTAGCGGGGCAACAAGAGACCCAGTACTTC

d_call: TRBD2
v_call: TRBV30
clone_size: .
j_call: TRBJ2-7
cdr3_aa: CAWSAQTSGAYEQYF
cdr3_nt: TGTGCCTGGAGTGCCCAGACTAGCGGGGCCTACGAGCAGTACTTC

d_call: .
v_call: TRBV9
clone_size: .
j_call: TRBJ2-7
cdr3_aa: CASSVEQGPYEQYF
cdr3_nt: TGTGCCAGCAGCGTAGAACAGGGTCCGTACGAGCAGTACTTC

d_call: TRBD1
v_call: TRBV7-6
clone_size: .
j_call: TRBJ1-5
cdr3_aa: CASSLGDRVQPQHF
cdr3_nt: TGTGCCAGCAGCTTAGGGGACAGGGTTCAGCCCCAGCATTTT